This paragraph covers one T cell receptor beta chain sequence. The antigen is not known. PBMCs were stained for CD3, CD4 and CD8, and CD4+ and CD8+ T cells were sorted. From germline, CDR1 is MNHEY and CDR2 SMNVEV (reference sequence). CDR3 size: 14 residues. The V and J ends lost 8 bases and 4 bases respectively, with 17 bases between them. Extracted RNA was reverse transcribed, and the resulting cDNA served as sequencing template. TCRdb's copy holds only in-frame clones and misses some; the assay was immunoSEQ multiplex PCR. Found here are about 120,000 clones, about 50% of them singletons; the top ten hold 8% to 11%. This sample is part of a study of CD8+ T cells in alopecia areata. Study conclusions and caveats: More clonal than normal scalp was lesional scalp, particularly alopecia totalis/universalis.

The gene calls are TRBV27 and TRBJ1-1; perhaps TRBD1 as D (6 bases). The origin of this receptor is a human donor with alopecia areata. Input material: NKG2D-low CD8+ T cells sorted from blood. CDR3 sequence (DNA): TGTGCCAGCGGGGAGACAGGACTTGTCACTGAAGCTTTCTTT. Translated: CASGETGLVTEAFF.